This entry features one T cell receptor (beta chain) sequence. No antigen is known for it. Base qualities are not recorded, but no much larger clone differs from it by a single base. At one collaborating source in Seattle, patients were enrolled during active infection and were followed longitudinally through the course of disease. Whole blood was collected in K2EDTA tubes by collaborating institutions according to the institutions' own protocols. For TCRbeta analysis, collaborators shipped samples as frozen whole blood, isolated PBMCs, or DNA extracted from either of those sample types. These data come from a study of blood T cell repertoires in COVID-19 (dated by TCRdb to about 2020). In terms of the full investigation: Samples covering the acute and convalescent phases of COVID-19 were provided by collaborators in the United States, Italy and Spain. Where available, HLA class I and class II types were obtained from metadata supplied by the sample provider rather than from assay-based typing. Deeply sampled blood TCRbeta repertoires from subjects exposed to, actively infected with, or recovered from COVID-19 were included in the dataset. Samples came from the ongoing ImmuneRACE study (first 160 participants) plus 1,254 subjects from 6 global collaborators. A freely available public database, intended as a resource for researchers studying the immune response to SARS-CoV-2, is where the repertoires were released. The prospective study material was composed of cDNA or gDNA derived from T cells, B-cell-depleted T cells, or PBMCs. The sample metadata nearly always contained a de-identified subject ID, COVID-19 status, age in years and sex.

TCRbeta CDR3 regions were amplified from genomic DNA by means of the immunoSEQ Assay, a bias-controlled multiplex PCR. Per the source publication's procedure: The number of nucleated cells in each sample was estimated by amplification of reference gene primers within the assay. To quantify the absolute abundance of each unique TCRbeta CDR3 rearrangement, sequence reads were collapsed and filtered. For each sample, productive Simpson clonality was calculated as the square root of Simpson's diversity index over productive rearrangements. Entries here come from immuneACCESS through TCRdb and include only in-frame sequences with V and J called. Some clones fail to appear in such tables; in the studies checked, an unresolved V gene covers under half of the shortfall, and the cause of the remainder is unknown. From that table come the V and J calls and clone size; the DNA was used to work out D and trimming. Here the sample has roughly 440,000 clones; roughly 88% occur a single time. The ten largest make up 10% to 15% of the sample.

The paper as a whole reports these results and caveats: The quantity of clinical and demographic metadata differed by source and by participant and was supplied without curation.

V is pared back by 0 bases and J by 2 bases, with 11 bases lying between the germline termini. Based on the germline V gene, the CDR1 and CDR2 sequences are SGHAT and FQNNGV. The CDR3, from cysteine to phenylalanine, totals 15 residues. Of all the DNA, just the CDR3 is kept, 45 bases in frame from base 1. The V and J segments used are TRBV11-2 and TRBJ2-7; the D region possibly corresponds to TRBD1 (6 bases align). The sequence derives from a woman in her 50s with COVID-19, enrolled during active disease. Sequenced sample: peripheral blood. The CDR3: CASSLDHSGAYEQYF. The sequence in DNA is TGTGCCAGCAGCTTAGATCACTCAGGGGCCTACGAGCAGTACTTC. With the rest looked up from the reference TRBV11-2 and TRBJ2-7 genes rather than sequenced, the full variable domain is EAGVAQSPRYKIIEKRQSVAFWCNPISGHATLYWYQQILGQGPKLLIQFQNNGVVDDSQLPKDRFSAERLKGVDSTLKIQPAKLEDSAVYLCASSLDHSGAYEQYFGPGTRLTVT.